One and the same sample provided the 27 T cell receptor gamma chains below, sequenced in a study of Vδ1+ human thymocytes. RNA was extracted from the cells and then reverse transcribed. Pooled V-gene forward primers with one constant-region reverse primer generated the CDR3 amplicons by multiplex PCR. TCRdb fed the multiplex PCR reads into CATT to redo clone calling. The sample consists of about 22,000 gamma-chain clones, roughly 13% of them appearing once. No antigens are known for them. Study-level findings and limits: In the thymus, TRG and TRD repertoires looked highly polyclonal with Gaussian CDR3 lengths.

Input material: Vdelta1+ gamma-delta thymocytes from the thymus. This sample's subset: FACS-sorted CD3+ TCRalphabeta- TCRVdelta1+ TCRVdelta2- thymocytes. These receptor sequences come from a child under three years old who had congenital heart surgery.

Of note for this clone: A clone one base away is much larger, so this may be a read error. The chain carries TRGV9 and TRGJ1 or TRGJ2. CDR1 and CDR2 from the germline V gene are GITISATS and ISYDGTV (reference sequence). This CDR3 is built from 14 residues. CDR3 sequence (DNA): TGTGCCTTGTGGGAGGTGCAGAATTATTATAAGATACTCTTT. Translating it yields CALWEVQNYYKILF.

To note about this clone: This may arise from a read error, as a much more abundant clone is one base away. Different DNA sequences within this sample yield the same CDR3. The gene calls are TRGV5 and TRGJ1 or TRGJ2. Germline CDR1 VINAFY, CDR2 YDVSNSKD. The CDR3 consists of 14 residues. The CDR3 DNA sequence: TGTGCCACCTGGGACAGGCCGGGTTATTATAAAAAACTCTTT. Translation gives CATWDRPGYYKKLF.

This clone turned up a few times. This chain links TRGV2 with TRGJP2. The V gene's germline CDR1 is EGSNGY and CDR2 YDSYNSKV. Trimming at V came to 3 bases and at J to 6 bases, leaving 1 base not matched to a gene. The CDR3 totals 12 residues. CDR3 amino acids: CATWDRDWIKTF. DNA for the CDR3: TGTGCCACCTGGGACCGTGATTGGATCAAGACGTTT.

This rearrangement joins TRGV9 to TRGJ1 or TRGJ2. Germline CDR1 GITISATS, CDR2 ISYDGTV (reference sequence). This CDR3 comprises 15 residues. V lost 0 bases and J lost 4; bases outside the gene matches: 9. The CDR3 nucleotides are TGTGCCTTGTGGGAGGTGCGCCTTCCCTATTATAAGAAACTCTTT. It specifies CALWEVRLPYYKKLF.

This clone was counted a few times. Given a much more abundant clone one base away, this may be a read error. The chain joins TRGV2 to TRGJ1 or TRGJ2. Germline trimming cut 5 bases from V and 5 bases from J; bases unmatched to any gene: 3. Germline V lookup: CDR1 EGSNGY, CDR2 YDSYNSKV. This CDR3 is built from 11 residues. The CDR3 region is CATWVDYKKLF. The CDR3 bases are TGTGCCACCTGGGTCGATTATAAGAAACTCTTT.

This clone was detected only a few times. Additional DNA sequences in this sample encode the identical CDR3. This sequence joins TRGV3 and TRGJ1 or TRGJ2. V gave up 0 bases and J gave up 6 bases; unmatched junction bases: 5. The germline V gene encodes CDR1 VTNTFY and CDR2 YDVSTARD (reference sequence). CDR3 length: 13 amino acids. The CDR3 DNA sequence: TGTGCCACCTGGGACAGGCCATTTTATAAGAAACTCTTT. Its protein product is CATWDRPFYKKLF.

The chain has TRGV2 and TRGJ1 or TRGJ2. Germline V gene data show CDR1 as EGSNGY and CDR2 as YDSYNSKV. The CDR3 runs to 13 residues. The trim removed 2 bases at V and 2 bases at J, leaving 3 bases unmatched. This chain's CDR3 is CATWDAYYYKKLF. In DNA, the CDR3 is TGTGCCACCTGGGACGCTTATTATTATAAGAAACTCTTT.

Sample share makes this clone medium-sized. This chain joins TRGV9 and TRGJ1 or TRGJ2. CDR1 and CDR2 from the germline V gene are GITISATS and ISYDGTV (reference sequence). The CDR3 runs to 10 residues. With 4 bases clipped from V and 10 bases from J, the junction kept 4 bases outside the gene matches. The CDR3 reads CALWDQKKLF. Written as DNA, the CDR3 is TGTGCCTTGTGGGATCAAAAGAAACTCTTT.

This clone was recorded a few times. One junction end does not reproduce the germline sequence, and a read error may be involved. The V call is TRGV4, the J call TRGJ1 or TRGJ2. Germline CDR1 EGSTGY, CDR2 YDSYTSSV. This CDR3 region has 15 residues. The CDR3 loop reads CATWNGPRGYYKKLF. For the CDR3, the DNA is TGTGCCACCTGGAATGGGCCTAGAGGTTATTATAAGAAACTCTTT.

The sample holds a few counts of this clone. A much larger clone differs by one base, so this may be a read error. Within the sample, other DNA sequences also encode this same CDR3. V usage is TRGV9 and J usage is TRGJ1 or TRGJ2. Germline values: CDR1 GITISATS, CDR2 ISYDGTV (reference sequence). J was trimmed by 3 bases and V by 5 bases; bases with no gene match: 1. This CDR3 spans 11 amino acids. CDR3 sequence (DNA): TGTGCCTTGTGGGCTTATTATAAGAAACTCTTT. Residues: CALWAYYKKLF.

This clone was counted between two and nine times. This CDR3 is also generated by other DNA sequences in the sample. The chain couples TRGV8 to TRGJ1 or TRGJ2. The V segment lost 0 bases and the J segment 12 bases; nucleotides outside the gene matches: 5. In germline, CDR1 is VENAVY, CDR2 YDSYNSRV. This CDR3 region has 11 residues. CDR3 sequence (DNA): TGTGCCACCTGGGATAGGCCGGGGAAACTCTTT. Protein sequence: CATWDRPGKLF.

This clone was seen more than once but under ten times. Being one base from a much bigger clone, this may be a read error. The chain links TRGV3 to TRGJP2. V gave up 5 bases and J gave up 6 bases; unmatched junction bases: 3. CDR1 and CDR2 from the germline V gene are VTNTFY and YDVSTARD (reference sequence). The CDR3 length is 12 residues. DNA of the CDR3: TGTGCCACCTGGGGTGGTGATTGGATCAAGACGTTT. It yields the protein CATWGGDWIKTF.

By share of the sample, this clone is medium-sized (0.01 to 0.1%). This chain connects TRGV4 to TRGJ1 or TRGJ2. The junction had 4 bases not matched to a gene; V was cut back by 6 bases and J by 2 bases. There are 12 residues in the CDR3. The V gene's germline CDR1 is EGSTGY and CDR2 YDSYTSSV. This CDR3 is CATWNDYYKKLF. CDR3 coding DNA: TGTGCCACCTGGAATGATTATTATAAGAAACTCTTT.

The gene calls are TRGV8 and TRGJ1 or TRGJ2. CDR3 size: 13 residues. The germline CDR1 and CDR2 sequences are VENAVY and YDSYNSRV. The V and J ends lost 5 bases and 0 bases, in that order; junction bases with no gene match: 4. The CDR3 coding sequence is TGTGCCACCTGGGGAGTGAATTATTATAAGAAACTCTTT. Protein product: CATWGVNYYKKLF.

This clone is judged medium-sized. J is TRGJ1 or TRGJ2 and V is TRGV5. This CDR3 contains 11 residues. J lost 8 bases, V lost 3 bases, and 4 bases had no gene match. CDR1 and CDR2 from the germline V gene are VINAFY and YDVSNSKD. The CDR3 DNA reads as TGTGCCACCTGGGACGGTGATAAGAAACTCTTT. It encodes CATWDGDKKLF.

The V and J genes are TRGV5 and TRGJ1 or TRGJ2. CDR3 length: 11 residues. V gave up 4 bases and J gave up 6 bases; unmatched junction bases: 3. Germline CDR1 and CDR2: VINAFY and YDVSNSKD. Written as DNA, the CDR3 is TGTGCCACCTGGGAGTGTTATAAGAAACTCTTT. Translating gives CATWECYKKLF.

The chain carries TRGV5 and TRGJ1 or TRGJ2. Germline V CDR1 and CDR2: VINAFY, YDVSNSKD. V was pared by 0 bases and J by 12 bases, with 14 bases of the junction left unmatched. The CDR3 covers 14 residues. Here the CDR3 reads CATWDRRPGFGKLF. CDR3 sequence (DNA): TGTGCCACCTGGGACAGGCGCCCTGGGTTCGGGAAACTCTTT.

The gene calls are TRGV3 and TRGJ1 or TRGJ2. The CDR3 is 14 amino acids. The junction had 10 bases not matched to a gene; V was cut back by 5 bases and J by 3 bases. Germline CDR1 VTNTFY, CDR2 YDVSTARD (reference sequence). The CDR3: CATWATASYYKKLF. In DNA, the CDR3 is TGTGCCACCTGGGCCACCGCCTCTTATTATAAGAAACTCTTT.

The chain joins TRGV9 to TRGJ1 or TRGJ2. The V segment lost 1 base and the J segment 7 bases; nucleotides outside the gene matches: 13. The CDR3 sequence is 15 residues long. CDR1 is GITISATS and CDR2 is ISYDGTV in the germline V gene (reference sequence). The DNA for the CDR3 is TGTGCCTTGTGGGAGGTAATCCTCGCCCGCTATAAGAAACTCTTT. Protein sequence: CALWEVILARYKKLF.

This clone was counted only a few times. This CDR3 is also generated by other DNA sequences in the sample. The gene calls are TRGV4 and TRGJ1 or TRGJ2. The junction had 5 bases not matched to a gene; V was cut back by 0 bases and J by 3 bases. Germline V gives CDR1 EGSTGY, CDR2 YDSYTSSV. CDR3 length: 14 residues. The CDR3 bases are TGTGCCACCTGGGATGGGCGAGTTTATTATAAGAAACTCTTT. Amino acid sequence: CATWDGRVYYKKLF.

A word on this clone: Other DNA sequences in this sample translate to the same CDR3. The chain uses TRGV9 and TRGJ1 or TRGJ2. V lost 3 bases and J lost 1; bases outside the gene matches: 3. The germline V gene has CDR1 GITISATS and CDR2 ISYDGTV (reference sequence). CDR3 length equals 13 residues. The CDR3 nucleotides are TGTGCCTTGTGGGAGATCAATTATTATAAGAAACTCTTT. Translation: CALWEINYYKKLF.

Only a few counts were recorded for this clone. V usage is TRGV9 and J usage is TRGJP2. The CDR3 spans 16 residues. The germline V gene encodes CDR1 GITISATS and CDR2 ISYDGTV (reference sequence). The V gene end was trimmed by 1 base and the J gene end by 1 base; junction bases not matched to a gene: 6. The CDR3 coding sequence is TGTGCCTTGTGGGAGGTCGCTCTTAGTAGTGATTGGATCAAGACGTTT. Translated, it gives CALWEVALSSDWIKTF.

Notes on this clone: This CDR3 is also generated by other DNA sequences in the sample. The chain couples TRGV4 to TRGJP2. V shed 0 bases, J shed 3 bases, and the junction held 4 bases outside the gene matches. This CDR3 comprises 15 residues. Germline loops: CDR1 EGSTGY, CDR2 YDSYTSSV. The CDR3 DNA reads TGTGCCACCTGGGATGGGCTTGGTAGTGATTGGATCAAGACGTTT. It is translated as CATWDGLGSDWIKTF.

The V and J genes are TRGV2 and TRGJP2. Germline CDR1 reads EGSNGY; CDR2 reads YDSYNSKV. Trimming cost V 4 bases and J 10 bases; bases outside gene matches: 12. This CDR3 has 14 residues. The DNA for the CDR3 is TGTGCCACCTGGGATAATCGAGGGACTTGGATCAAGACGTTT. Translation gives CATWDNRGTWIKTF.

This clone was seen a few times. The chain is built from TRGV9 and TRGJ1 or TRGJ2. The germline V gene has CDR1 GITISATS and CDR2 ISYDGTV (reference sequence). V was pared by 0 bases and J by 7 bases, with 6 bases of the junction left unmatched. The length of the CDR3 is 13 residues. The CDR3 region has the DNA TGTGCCTTGTGGGAGGTGCTGTGGTATAAGAAACTCTTT. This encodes CALWEVLWYKKLF.

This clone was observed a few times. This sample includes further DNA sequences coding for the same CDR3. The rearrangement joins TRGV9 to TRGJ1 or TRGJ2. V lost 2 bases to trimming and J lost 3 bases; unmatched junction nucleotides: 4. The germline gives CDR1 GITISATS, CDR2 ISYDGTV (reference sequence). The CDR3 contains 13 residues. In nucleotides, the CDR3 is TGTGCCTTGTGGGAGGCCCTTTATTATAAGAAACTCTTT. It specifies CALWEALYYKKLF.

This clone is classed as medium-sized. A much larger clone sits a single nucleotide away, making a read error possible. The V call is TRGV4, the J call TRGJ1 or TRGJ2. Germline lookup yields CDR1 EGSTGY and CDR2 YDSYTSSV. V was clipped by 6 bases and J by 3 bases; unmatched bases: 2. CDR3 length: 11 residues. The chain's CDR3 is CATWIYYKKLF. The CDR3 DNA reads TGTGCCACCTGGATTTATTATAAGAAACTCTTT.